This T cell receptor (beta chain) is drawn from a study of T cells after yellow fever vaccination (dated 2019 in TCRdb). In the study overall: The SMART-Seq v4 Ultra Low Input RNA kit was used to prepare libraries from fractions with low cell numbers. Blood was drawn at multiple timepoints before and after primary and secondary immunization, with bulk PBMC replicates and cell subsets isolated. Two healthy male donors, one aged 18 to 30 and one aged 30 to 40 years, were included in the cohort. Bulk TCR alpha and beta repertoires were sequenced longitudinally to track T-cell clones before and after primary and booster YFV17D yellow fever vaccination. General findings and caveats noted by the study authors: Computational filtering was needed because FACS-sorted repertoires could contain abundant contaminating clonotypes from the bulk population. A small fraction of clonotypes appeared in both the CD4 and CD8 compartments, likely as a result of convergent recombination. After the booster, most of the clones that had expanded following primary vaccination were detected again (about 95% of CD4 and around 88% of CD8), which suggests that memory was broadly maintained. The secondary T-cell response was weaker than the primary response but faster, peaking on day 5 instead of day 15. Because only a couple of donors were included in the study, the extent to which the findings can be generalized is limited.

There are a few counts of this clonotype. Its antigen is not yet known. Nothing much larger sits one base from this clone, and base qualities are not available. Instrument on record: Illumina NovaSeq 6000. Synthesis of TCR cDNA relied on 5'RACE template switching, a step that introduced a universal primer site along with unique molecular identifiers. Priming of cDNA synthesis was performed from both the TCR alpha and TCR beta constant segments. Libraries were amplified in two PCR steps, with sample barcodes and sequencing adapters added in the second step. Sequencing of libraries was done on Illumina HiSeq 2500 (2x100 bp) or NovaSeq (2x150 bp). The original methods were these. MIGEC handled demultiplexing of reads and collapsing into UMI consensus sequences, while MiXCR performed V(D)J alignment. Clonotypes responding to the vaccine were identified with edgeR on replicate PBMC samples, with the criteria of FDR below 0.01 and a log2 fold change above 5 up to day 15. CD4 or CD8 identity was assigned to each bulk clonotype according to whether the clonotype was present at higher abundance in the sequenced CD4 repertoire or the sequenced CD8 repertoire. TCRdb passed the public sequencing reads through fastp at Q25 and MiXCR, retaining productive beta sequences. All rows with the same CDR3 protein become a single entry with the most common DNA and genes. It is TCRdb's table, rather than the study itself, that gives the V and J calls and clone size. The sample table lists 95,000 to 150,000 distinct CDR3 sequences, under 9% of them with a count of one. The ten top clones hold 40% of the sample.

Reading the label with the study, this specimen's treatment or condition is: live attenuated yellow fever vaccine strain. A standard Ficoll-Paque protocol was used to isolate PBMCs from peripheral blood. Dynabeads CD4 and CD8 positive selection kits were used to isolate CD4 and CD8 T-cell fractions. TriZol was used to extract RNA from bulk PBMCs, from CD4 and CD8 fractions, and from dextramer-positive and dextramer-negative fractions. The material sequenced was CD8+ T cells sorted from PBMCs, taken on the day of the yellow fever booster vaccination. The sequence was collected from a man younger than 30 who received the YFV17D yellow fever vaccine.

For the CDR3, the sequence is CASSSAGIGANVLTF. The sequenced DNA: TGTGCCAGCAGCTCGGCGGGGATCGGGGCCAACGTCCTGACTTTC. The rearranged segments are TRBV11-2 and TRBJ2-6; a tentative D match to TRBD2 spans 6 bases. CDR1 SGHAT and CDR2 FQNNGV are derived from the germline V gene. Relative to germline, V is 4 bases shorter and J is 4 bases shorter, with 11 bases between their ends. The cysteine opens and the phenylalanine closes a CDR3 of 15 amino acids. Of all the DNA, just the CDR3 is kept, 45 bases in frame from base 1.